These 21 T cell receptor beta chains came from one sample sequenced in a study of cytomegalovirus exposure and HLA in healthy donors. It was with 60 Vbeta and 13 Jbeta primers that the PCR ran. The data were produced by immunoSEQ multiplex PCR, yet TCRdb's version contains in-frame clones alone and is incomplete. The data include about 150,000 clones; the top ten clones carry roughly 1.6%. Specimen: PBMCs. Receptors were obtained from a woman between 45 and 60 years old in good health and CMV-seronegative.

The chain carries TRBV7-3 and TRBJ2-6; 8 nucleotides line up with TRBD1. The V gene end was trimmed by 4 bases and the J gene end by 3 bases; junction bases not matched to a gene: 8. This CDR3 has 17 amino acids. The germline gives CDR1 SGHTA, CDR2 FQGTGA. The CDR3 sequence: CASSWSGGLDGANVLTF. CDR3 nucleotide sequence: TGTGCCAGCAGCTGGTCAGGGGGCTTGGATGGGGCCAACGTCCTGACTTTC.

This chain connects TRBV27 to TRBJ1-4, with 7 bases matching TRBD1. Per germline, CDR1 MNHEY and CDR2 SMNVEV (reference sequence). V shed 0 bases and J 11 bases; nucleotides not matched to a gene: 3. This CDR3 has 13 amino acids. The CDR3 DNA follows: TGTGCCAGCAGTTTATCGGAGGGGGCGAAACTGTTTTTT. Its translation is CASSLSEGAKLFF.

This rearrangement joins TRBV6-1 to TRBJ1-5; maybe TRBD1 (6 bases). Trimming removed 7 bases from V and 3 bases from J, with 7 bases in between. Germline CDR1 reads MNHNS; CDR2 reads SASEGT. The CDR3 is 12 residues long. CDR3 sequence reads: CASNRANQPQHF. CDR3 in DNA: TGTGCCAGCAACAGGGCCAATCAGCCCCAGCATTTT.

CDR3 sequence (DNA): TGTGCCAGCAGCCAAATGGGGGCCGGGACAGGGACGCAGTATTTT. It encodes CASSQMGAGTGTQYF. The rearrangement joins TRBV14 to TRBJ2-3, with 9 nucleotides matching TRBD1. Looked up from germline, CDR1 is SGHDN and CDR2 is FVKESK. This CDR3 region has 15 residues. Losses at the gene ends were 2 bases for V and 9 bases for J; bases not matched to a gene: 9.

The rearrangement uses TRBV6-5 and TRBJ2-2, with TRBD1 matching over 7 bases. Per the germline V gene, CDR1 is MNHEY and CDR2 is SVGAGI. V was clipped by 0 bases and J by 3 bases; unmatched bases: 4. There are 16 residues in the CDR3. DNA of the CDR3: TGTGCCAGCAGTTACTCGAAAGGGGGCGACACCGGGGAGCTGTTTTTT. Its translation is CASSYSKGGDTGELFF.

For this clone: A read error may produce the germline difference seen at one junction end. The DNA of the CDR3 is TGTGCCAGCAGCGTAGGGGCAATACTCTCCTTC. Protein sequence: CASSVGAILSF. The gene calls are TRBV9 and TRBJ1-2; no clear D gene. There are 11 residues in the CDR3. Per germline, CDR1 SGDLS and CDR2 YYNGEE.

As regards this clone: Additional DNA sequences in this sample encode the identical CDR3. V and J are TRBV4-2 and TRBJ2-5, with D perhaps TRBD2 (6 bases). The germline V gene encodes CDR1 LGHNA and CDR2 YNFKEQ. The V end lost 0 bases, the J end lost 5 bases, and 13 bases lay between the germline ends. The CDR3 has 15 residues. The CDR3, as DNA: TGTGCCAGCAGCCAAGATGGAGGAGGGTGGGAGACCCAGTACTTC. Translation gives CASSQDGGGWETQYF.

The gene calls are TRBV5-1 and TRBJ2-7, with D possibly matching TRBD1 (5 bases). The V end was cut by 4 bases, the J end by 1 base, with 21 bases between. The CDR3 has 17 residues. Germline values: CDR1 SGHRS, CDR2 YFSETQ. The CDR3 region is CASSPNWASPGSYEQYF. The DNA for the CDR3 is TGCGCCAGCAGCCCGAATTGGGCCAGCCCAGGGTCCTACGAGCAGTACTTC.

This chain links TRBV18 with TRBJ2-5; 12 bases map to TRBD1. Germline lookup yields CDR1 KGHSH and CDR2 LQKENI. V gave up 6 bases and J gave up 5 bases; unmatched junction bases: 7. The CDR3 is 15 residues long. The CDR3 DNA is TGTGCCAGCTCGCCCGGGACAGGGGGCTTCGAGACCCAGTACTTC. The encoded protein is CASSPGTGGFETQYF.

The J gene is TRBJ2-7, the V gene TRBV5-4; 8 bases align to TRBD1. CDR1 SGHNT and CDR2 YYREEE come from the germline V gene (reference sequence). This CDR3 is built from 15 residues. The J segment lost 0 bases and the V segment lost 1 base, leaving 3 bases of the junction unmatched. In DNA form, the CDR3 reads TGTGCCAGCAGCTTGTGGGACAGGAGCTCCTACGAGCAGTACTTC. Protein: CASSLWDRSSYEQYF.

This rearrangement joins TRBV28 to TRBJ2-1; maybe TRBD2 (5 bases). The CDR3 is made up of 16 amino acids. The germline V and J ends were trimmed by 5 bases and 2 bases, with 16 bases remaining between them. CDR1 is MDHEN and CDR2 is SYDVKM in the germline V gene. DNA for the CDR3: TGTGCCAGCAGTACACTAGGAGCGATCCCCTACAATGAGCAGTTCTTC. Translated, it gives CASSTLGAIPYNEQFF.

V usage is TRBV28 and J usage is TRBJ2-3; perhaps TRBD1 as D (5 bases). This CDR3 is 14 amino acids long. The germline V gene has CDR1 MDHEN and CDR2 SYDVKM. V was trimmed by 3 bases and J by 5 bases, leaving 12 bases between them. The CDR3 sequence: CASSFAFREDTQYF. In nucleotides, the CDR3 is TGTGCCAGCAGTTTCGCCTTCAGGGAAGATACGCAGTATTTT.

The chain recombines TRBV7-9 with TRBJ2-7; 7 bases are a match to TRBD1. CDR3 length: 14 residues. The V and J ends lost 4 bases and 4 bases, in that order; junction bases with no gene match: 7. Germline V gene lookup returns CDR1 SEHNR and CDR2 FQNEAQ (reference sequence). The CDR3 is CASSSGTAFYEQYF. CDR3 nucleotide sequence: TGTGCCAGCAGCTCAGGGACAGCATTTTACGAGCAGTACTTC.

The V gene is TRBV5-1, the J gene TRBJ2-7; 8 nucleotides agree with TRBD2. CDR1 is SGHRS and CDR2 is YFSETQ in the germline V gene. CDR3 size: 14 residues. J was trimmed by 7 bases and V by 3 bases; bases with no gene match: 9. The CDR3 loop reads CASSSPSGGGEQYF. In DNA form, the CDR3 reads TGCGCCAGCAGCTCCCCTAGCGGCGGGGGGGAGCAGTACTTC.

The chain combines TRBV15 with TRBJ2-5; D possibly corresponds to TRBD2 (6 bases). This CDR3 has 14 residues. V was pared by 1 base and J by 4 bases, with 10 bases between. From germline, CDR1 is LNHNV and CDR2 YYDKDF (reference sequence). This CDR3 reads CATSRGGGLETQYF. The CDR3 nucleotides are TGTGCCACCAGCAGAGGAGGAGGGTTAGAGACCCAGTACTTC.

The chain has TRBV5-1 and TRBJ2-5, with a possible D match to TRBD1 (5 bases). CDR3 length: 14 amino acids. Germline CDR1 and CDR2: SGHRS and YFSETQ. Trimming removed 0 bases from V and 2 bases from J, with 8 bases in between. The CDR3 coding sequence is TGCGCCAGCAGCTTGGGGACATTACAAGAGACCCAGTACTTC. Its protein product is CASSLGTLQETQYF. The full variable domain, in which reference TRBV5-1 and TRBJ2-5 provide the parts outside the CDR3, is KAGVTQTPRYLIKTRGQQVTLSCSPISGHRSVSWYQQTPGQGLQFLFEYFSETQRNKGNFPGRFSGRQFSNSRSEMNVSTLELGDSALYLCASSLGTLQETQYFGPGTRLLVL.

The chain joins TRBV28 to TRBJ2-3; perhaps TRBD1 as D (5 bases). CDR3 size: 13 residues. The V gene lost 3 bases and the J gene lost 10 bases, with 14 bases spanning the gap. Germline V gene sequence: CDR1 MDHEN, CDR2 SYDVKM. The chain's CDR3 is CASSFIRAPSQYF. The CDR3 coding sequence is TGTGCCAGCAGTTTTATCAGGGCCCCCTCGCAGTATTTT.

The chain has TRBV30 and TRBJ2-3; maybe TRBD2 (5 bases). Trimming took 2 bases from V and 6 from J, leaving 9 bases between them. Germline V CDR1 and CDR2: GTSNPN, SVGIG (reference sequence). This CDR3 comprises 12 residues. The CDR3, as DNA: TGTGCCTGGAGTACTCCGGGGGATACGCAGTATTTT. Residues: CAWSTPGDTQYF. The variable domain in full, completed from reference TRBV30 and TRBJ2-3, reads SQTIHQWPATLVQPVGSPLSLECTVEGTSNPNLYWYRQAAGRGLQLLFYSVGIGQISSEVPQNLSASRPQDRQFILSSKKLLLSDSGFYLCAWSTPGDTQYFGPGTRLTVL.

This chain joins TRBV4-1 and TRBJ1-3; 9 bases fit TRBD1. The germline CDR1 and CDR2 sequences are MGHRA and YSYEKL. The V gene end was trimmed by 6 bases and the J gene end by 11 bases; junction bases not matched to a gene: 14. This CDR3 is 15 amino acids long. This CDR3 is CASSPGQGYTGSIYF. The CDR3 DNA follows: TGCGCCAGCAGTCCCGGACAGGGGTATACTGGGTCCATATATTTT.

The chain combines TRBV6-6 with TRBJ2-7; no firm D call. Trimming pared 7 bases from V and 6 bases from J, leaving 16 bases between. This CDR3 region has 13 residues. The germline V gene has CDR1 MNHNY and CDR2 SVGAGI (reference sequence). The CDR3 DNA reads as TGTGCCAGCACCTCTTCCTCGAGGCTCGAGCAGTACTTC. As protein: CASTSSSRLEQYF.

CDR3 loop: CASSLGHGRNQPQHF. CDR3 bases: TGTGCCAGCAGCCTTGGCCACGGGAGAAATCAGCCCCAGCATTTT. The chain links TRBV5-4 to TRBJ1-5, with D hard to call. The CDR3 extends over 15 amino acids. Germline lookup yields CDR1 SGHNT and CDR2 YYREEE (reference sequence). The ends were cut back, 4 bases at V and 4 bases at J, with 15 bases in the middle.